This TCR beta chain was found in a study of blood T cell repertoires in COVID-19. Overall study context: Whether acute or convalescent, the COVID-19 samples came from the United States, Italy and Spain.

Trimming took off 5 bases at V and 9 bases at J, with 17 bases between the two ends. The CDR3 sequence is 14 residues long. CDR1 SGHNT and CDR2 YENEEA come from the germline V gene. The repertoire was sequenced with immunoSEQ multiplex PCR; TCRdb's copy has only in-frame clones and lacks some. The table has about 160,000 clones, roughly four fifths seen once. Sequencing input: peripheral blood. This sequence was found in a woman aged 80 or older with acute or convalescent COVID-19. The J gene is TRBJ2-1, the V gene TRBV11-3, with D perhaps TRBD1 (5 bases). The CDR3 region is CASSQGGAPSEQFF. The CDR3 region has the DNA TGTGCCAGCAGCCAAGGTGGGGCCCCTAGTGAGCAGTTCTTC. The full variable domain, in which reference TRBV11-3 and TRBJ2-1 provide the parts outside the CDR3, is EAGVVQSPRYKIIEKKQPVAFWCNPISGHNTLYWYLQNLGQGPELLIRYENEEAVDDSQLPKDRFSAERLKGVDSTLKIQPAELGDSAVYLCASSQGGAPSEQFFGPGTRLTVL.